This TCR beta chain is drawn from a study of T cells in Graves' hyperthyroidism and ophthalmopathy. Findings and limits, study-wide: Blood also carried most thyroid clonotypes expanded above 0.001.

Amplification of TCR beta CDR3 regions was performed using RNA transcripts as template. The HTBI primer set was used in a first-round RT-PCR of the TCR CDR3. From the multiplex PCR reads, TCRdb called clonotypes with MiXCR, one entry per CDR3 protein. The table lists roughly 420,000 distinct CDR3 sequences, 15% to 17% of them singletons, with 14% in the top ten. Concerning this clonotype itself: Its antigen is currently unknown.

Sequencing input: blood. This receptor was obtained from a woman between 18 and 30 years old with Graves' hyperthyroidism.

The CDR3 here is CASNDRGSPLHF. In DNA form, the CDR3 reads TGTGCCAGCAATGACAGGGGATCACCCCTCCACTTT. The V gene is TRBV6-1, the J gene TRBJ1-6; TRBD1 agrees at 8 bases. Germline V gene lookup returns CDR1 MNHNS and CDR2 SASEGT. With 7 bases clipped from V and 10 bases from J, the junction kept 3 bases outside the gene matches. This CDR3 contains 12 residues.